One and the same sample provided the 6 T cell receptor beta chains below, sequenced in a study of blood T cell repertoires in COVID-19. Only in-frame clones appear in the TCRdb table, and some are missing; sequencing was by immunoSEQ multiplex PCR. The sample contains 150,000 to 190,000 clones, approximately 79% of which appear only once. The material sequenced was PBMCs or T cells enriched from blood (not recorded which). All receptors derive from a man aged 45-65 years who had recovered from COVID-19.

This clone has just one count. The gene calls are TRBV5-6 and TRBJ1-5; a possible D gene is TRBD1 (6 bases). Germline-derived CDR1 and CDR2 are SGHDT and YYEEEE. The CDR3 is 16 residues long. V lost 1 base and J 2 bases, leaving 13 bases between the germline ends. In DNA form, the CDR3 reads TGTGCCAGCAGCTTGCGGGGGGCATCGGGCAATCAGCCCCAGCATTTT. Translated, it gives CASSLRGASGNQPQHF.

The J gene is TRBJ2-1, the V gene TRBV5-1; D is unresolved. This CDR3 contains 15 residues. Trimming removed 0 bases at V and 2 bases at J, with 9 bases between. Germline CDR1 SGHRS, CDR2 YFSETQ. CDR3 sequence: CASSLGTVAYNEQFF. As DNA, the CDR3 is TGCGCCAGCAGCTTGGGAACAGTGGCCTACAATGAGCAGTTCTTC.

The V and J genes are TRBV30 and TRBJ2-7; D ambiguous. This CDR3 has 12 amino acids. Deletions cut 4 bases from V and 5 bases from J, with 12 bases between. The germline V gene encodes CDR1 GTSNPN and CDR2 SVGIG (reference sequence). CDR3 sequence: CAWTGTSHEQYF. Here the CDR3 DNA reads TGTGCCTGGACAGGTACATCCCACGAGCAGTACTTC.

This rearrangement joins TRBV7-2 to TRBJ1-5; TRBD1 agrees at 7 bases. Germline V gene data show CDR1 as SGHTA and CDR2 as FQGNSA. The CDR3 runs to 15 residues. Germline trimming cut 1 base from V and 3 bases from J; bases unmatched to any gene: 3. The CDR3 region is CASSLDDRANQPQHF. The CDR3 DNA follows: TGTGCCAGCAGCTTAGATGACAGGGCCAATCAGCCCCAGCATTTT.

CDR3 in amino acids: CASSPGSDYEQYF. The DNA for the CDR3 is TGTGCCAGCTCACCAGGCAGTGACTACGAGCAGTACTTC. The rearrangement joins TRBV18 to TRBJ2-7; D gene ambiguous. Germline V gives CDR1 KGHSH, CDR2 LQKENI. Trimming took 2 bases from V and 3 from J, leaving 8 bases between them. The CDR3 loop spans 13 amino acids.

There are a few counts of this clone. The chain carries TRBV9 and TRBJ2-3; 13 bases are shared with TRBD2. Germline V CDR1 and CDR2: SGDLS, YYNGEE. The CDR3 has 18 amino acids. Unmatched junction bases numbered 7, after V lost 0 bases and J lost 3 bases. This chain's CDR3 is CASSVGGGLAGVTDTQYF. The CDR3 DNA reads TGTGCCAGCAGCGTAGGTGGAGGACTAGCGGGGGTAACAGATACGCAGTATTTT.